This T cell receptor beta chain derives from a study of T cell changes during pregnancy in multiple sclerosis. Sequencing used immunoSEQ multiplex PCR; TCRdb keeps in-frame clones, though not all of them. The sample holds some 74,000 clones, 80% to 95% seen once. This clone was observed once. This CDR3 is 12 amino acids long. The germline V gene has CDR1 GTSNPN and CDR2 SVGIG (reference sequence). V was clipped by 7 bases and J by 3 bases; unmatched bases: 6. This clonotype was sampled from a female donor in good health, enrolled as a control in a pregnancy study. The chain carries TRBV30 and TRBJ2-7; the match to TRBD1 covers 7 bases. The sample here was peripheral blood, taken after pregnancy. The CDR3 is CASDRNFYEQYF. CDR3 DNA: TGTGCCTCGGACAGGAATTTCTACGAGCAGTACTTC. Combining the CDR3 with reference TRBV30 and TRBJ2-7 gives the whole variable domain SQTIHQWPATLVQPVGSPLSLECTVEGTSNPNLYWYRQAAGRGLQLLFYSVGIGQISSEVPQNLSASRPQDRQFILSSKKLLLSDSGFYLCASDRNFYEQYFGPGTRLTVT.